The 10 T cell receptor beta chains given below trace back to one sample, sequenced in a study of CD8 T cells in Susac syndrome. RNA was extracted with the RNeasy kit, and a quantity of about 0.5 to 1 ug was reverse transcribed using random hexamers. TCRdb recomputed calls from the immunoSEQ multiplex PCR reads with MiXCR, one row per CDR3 protein. The table has more than 120,000 distinct CDR3 sequences, approximately 93% seen once. The sequenced sample consisted of CD4+ T cells from PBMCs. The origin of the receptors is a human donor in good health.

V is TRBV12-3 or TRBV12-4 and J is TRBJ2-3; no reliable D call. Trimming removed 5 bases from V and 1 base from J, with 13 bases in between. This CDR3 region has 15 residues. CDR3: CASSNELDRTDTQYF. CDR3 DNA sequence: TGTGCCAGCAGTAACGAACTTGACCGCACAGATACGCAGTATTTT.

This rearrangement joins TRBV30 to TRBJ1-2; D gene unclear. This CDR3 contains 13 residues. Trimming removed 1 base at V and 8 bases at J, with 14 bases between. The germline V gene has CDR1 GTSNPN and CDR2 SVGIG (reference sequence). For the CDR3, the DNA is TGTGCCTGGAGTGAGGCAGCCCAGCGAGGCTACACCTTC. It translates to CAWSEAAQRGYTF.

The chain couples TRBV27 to TRBJ1-2; no definite D call. This CDR3 has 14 residues. Trimming removed 4 bases at V and 8 bases at J, with 17 bases between. Germline V CDR1 and CDR2: MNHEY, SMNVEV (reference sequence). Here the CDR3 DNA reads TGTGCCAGCAGTTACGCGCCGGGAGCCGCGGGCTACACCTTC. It translates to CASSYAPGAAGYTF.

Only one count was recorded for this clonotype. The rearrangement joins TRBV6-1 to TRBJ2-3; weak D call: TRBD2 (7 bases). Per the germline V gene, CDR1 is MNHNS and CDR2 is SASEGT. The CDR3 spans 16 residues. With 6 bases removed from V and 0 bases from J, the gap between germline ends came to 16 bases. CDR3 region: CASSLPQGLSTDTQYF. As DNA, the CDR3 is TGTGCCAGCAGCCTACCACAGGGACTAAGCACAGATACGCAGTATTTT.

The CDR3 reads CASSLGGPYGYTF. CDR3 nucleotides: TGTGCCAGCAGCTTAGGGGGGCCCTATGGCTACACCTTC. This chain uses TRBV7-2 with TRBJ1-2, with TRBD1 as a possible D gene (6 bases). Germline V gives CDR1 SGHTA, CDR2 FQGNSA. CDR3 length: 13 amino acids. The V and J ends lost 1 base and 4 bases respectively, with 7 bases between them.

The chain uses TRBV20-1 and TRBJ1-1; D is uncertain. Trimming took 6 bases from V and 4 from J, leaving 21 bases between them. This CDR3 region has 15 residues. The germline V gene encodes CDR1 DFQATT and CDR2 SNEGSKA (reference sequence). CDR3 in DNA: TGCAGTGCCCCCGGAGACCCAACTAGTTTCACTGAAGCTTTCTTT. Its protein product is CSAPGDPTSFTEAFF.

This rearrangement joins TRBV20-1 to TRBJ2-7; TRBD2 matches 8 bases. Looked up from germline, CDR1 is DFQATT and CDR2 is SNEGSKA (reference sequence). The CDR3 sequence is 13 residues long. Germline trimming cut 3 bases from V and 4 bases from J; bases unmatched to any gene: 5. Here the CDR3 DNA reads TGCAGTGCTAGGTATAGCGGGACTTACGAGCAGTACTTC. It codes for CSARYSGTYEQYF.

With regard to this clonotype: One end of the junction does not line up with germline, which may come from a read error. This chain joins TRBV7-2 and TRBJ2-7, with D maybe TRBD2 (5 bases). CDR3 size: 12 residues. The V gene's germline CDR1 is SGHTA and CDR2 FQGNSA. The CDR3 DNA follows: TGTGCCAGCAGCCTAGCACCTTCTCAGCAGTACTTC. Translated, it gives CASSLAPSQQYF.

The V call is TRBV30, the J call TRBJ2-7; TRBD1 matches 9 bases. V shed 4 bases and J 0 bases; nucleotides not matched to a gene: 4. In germline, CDR1 is GTSNPN, CDR2 SVGIG (reference sequence). This CDR3 has 14 amino acids. The DNA for the CDR3 is TGTGCCTGGACTACAGGGGGCGACTCCTACGAGCAGTACTTC. Protein product: CAWTTGGDSYEQYF.

The CDR3 sequence is CASSLLWDRGGNEQFF. In nucleotides, the CDR3 is TGTGCCAGCAGCTTACTTTGGGACAGGGGAGGCAATGAGCAGTTCTTC. The rearrangement links TRBV7-9 to TRBJ2-1; 10 positions match TRBD1. J was trimmed by 6 bases and V by 2 bases; bases with no gene match: 7. The CDR3 loop spans 16 amino acids. Germline V CDR1 and CDR2: SEHNR, FQNEAQ (reference sequence).